The 25 T cell receptor beta chains below all came from one sample that was sequenced in a study of response to subunit inactivated influenza vaccine (dated by TCRdb to 2016 to 2019). The time point label on this specimen signifies: approximately 47 days after influenza vaccine administration. The library was produced with RT-PCR. The instrument was an Illumina HiSeq 2500. Using fastp at Q25 and MiXCR, TCRdb reprocessed the public reads and kept productive beta chains. Records with the same CDR3 protein are collapsed into one entry carrying the most frequent genes and DNA. Recorded for this sample are roughly 570,000 distinct CDR3 sequences; around 13% of them occurred a single time. Approximately 14% of the sample is in the top ten clones. Specimen: PBMCs from blood, collected roughly 6 weeks after vaccination. Receptors were obtained from a man between 50 and 59 years old who received an inactivated influenza vaccine. Donor details come from another sample of the same person, matched by shared clones.

This rearrangement joins TRBV20-1 to TRBJ2-1; the D gene is possibly TRBD2 (6 bases). Trimming stripped 6 bases from V and 3 bases from J, with 15 bases between. Per germline, CDR1 DFQATT and CDR2 SNEGSKA (reference sequence). There are 14 residues in the CDR3. The CDR3 is CSAILARIYNEQFF. CDR3 DNA sequence: TGCAGTGCCATCCTAGCGCGAATCTACAATGAGCAGTTCTTC.

This clonotype has ten or more counts. This chain links TRBV20-1 with TRBJ2-1; 9 nucleotides agree with TRBD2. The CDR3 consists of 13 residues. Per germline, CDR1 DFQATT and CDR2 SNEGSKA (reference sequence). Germline trimming cut 6 bases from V and 3 bases from J; bases unmatched to any gene: 3. The CDR3 loop is CSAQTSGYNEQFF. Written as DNA, the CDR3 is TGCAGTGCGCAGACTAGCGGCTACAATGAGCAGTTCTTC.

This clonotype was counted only a few times. The chain joins TRBV5-1 to TRBJ2-7; D is perhaps TRBD1 (6 bases). This CDR3 comprises 15 residues. Germline assignment: CDR1 SGHRS and CDR2 YFSETQ. V was trimmed by 4 bases and J by 6 bases, leaving 20 bases between them. The CDR3 loop reads CASSPVGATRGEQYF. In DNA, the CDR3 is TGCGCCAGCAGCCCGGTGGGGGCGACCAGGGGCGAGCAGTACTTC.

The rearrangement uses TRBV3-1 and TRBJ2-2; D not certain. This CDR3 spans 13 amino acids. The germline V gene encodes CDR1 LGHDT and CDR2 YNNKEL (reference sequence). The V gene lost 3 bases and the J gene lost 4 bases, with 6 bases spanning the gap. The CDR3 region is CASSHRSTGELFF. The CDR3 DNA reads TGTGCCAGCAGCCATCGGAGCACCGGGGAGCTGTTTTTT.

Many counts were recorded for this clonotype. This rearrangement joins TRBV4-2 to TRBJ1-1, with D perhaps matching TRBD1 (6 bases). The CDR3 spans 13 residues. Trimming took 5 bases from V and 7 from J, leaving 14 bases between them. Germline V gives CDR1 LGHNA, CDR2 YNFKEQ. The CDR3 loop reads CASSATGQGEAFF. In nucleotides, the CDR3 is TGTGCCAGCAGCGCCACAGGGCAGGGTGAAGCTTTCTTT.

The V and J genes are TRBV27 and TRBJ2-4, with 12 bases identical to TRBD2. V trimming: 7 bases; J trimming: 0 bases; junction bases outside the gene matches: 10. The CDR3 has 18 residues. CDR1 and CDR2 from the germline V gene are MNHEY and SMNVEV (reference sequence). The CDR3 is CASKASGRALQAKNIQYF. The DNA of the CDR3 is TGTGCCAGCAAGGCTAGCGGGAGGGCCCTGCAAGCCAAAAACATTCAGTACTTC.

This clonotype was counted only a few times. The V call is TRBV27, the J call TRBJ2-3; D ambiguous. Germline CDR1 MNHEY, CDR2 SMNVEV (reference sequence). CDR3 size: 16 residues. V was cut by 5 bases and J by 7 bases, with 22 bases left in between. CDR3 region: CASSPLTPENYHTQYF. In DNA, the CDR3 is TGTGCCAGCAGTCCCCTGACGCCGGAGAATTACCATACGCAGTATTTT.

This clonotype appeared a few times. The genes are TRBV15 and TRBJ2-2, with 7 positions matching TRBD1. CDR3 length: 15 residues. CDR1 LNHNV and CDR2 YYDKDF come from the germline V gene (reference sequence). V shed 3 bases and J 4 bases; nucleotides not matched to a gene: 5. The CDR3: CATSSEGAGTGELFF. CDR3 bases: TGTGCCACCAGCAGTGAGGGGGCGGGCACCGGGGAGCTGTTTTTT.

V gene TRBV11-2 combines with J gene TRBJ2-3, with 9 bases identical to TRBD1. The CDR3 totals 16 residues. Germline CDR1 reads SGHAT; CDR2 reads FQNNGV. V gave up 4 bases and J gave up 3 bases; unmatched junction bases: 8. The CDR3 here is CASSSQDRGGTDTQYF. The CDR3 DNA reads as TGTGCCAGCAGCTCCCAGGACAGGGGCGGAACAGATACGCAGTATTTT. The whole variable domain, remainder taken from reference TRBV11-2 and TRBJ2-3, is EAGVAQSPRYKIIEKRQSVAFWCNPISGHATLYWYQQILGQGPKLLIQFQNNGVVDDSQLPKDRFSAERLKGVDSTLKIQPAKLEDSAVYLCASSSQDRGGTDTQYFGPGTRLTVL.

The rearrangement links TRBV12-3 or TRBV12-4 to TRBJ2-2; D call uncertain. This CDR3 is 14 amino acids long. V dropped 8 bases and J dropped 4 bases, with 14 bases sitting between them. CDR3 sequence: CASAWGSGTGELFF. As DNA, the CDR3 is TGTGCCAGCGCCTGGGGTTCGGGCACCGGGGAGCTGTTTTTT.

In regard to this clonotype: This CDR3 fails to terminate in the conserved phenylalanine or tryptophan, so it likely reflects a read error. This sequence joins TRBV5-6 and TRBJ2-3, with unresolved D. V was trimmed by 4 bases and J by 4 bases, leaving 4 bases between them. This CDR3 region has 11 residues. Germline V CDR1 and CDR2: SGHDT, YYEEEE. The CDR3 region has the DNA TGTGCCAGCAGCCTTGCAGATACGCAGTATGTT. Protein: CASSLADTQYV.

This clonotype was observed a handful of times. The J gene is TRBJ1-3, the V gene TRBV20-1; 7 bases line up with TRBD1. The V and J ends lost 4 bases and 4 bases, in that order; junction bases with no gene match: 10. Germline V gene lookup returns CDR1 DFQATT and CDR2 SNEGSKA (reference sequence). This CDR3 region has 15 residues. The CDR3 coding sequence is TGCAGTGCTATTCAGCGACAGGGTTCGGGAAACACCATATATTTT. Translating it yields CSAIQRQGSGNTIYF.

This clonotype was observed a handful of times. This rearrangement joins TRBV10-3 to TRBJ2-7; D may correspond to TRBD1 or TRBD2 (5 bases each). Germline CDR1 is ENHRY and CDR2 is SYGVKD. CDR3 length: 15 amino acids. With 0 bases removed from V and 6 bases from J, the gap between germline ends came to 15 bases. The CDR3 protein is CAISESLRGRGEQYF. CDR3 coding DNA: TGTGCCATCAGTGAGTCGTTGAGGGGTCGGGGCGAGCAGTACTTC.

The rearrangement uses TRBV12-3 or TRBV12-4 and TRBJ2-1; the D gene could be TRBD1 or TRBD2 (7 bases each). The CDR3 consists of 17 residues. Trimming pared 4 bases from V and 4 bases from J, leaving 20 bases between. The DNA of the CDR3 is TGTGCCAGCAGTTCGGCAACGCAGGGGGAGGGATACAATGAGCAGTTCTTC. It is translated as CASSSATQGEGYNEQFF.

This clonotype was picked up a small number of times. The V call is TRBV5-1, the J call TRBJ2-7; D unresolved. Per the germline V gene, CDR1 is SGHRS and CDR2 is YFSETQ. V was clipped by 2 bases and J by 0 bases, with 6 bases between them. The CDR3 runs to 13 residues. The CDR3 reads CASSFAASYEQYF. CDR3 DNA sequence: TGCGCCAGCAGCTTCGCCGCCTCCTACGAGCAGTACTTC. The whole variable domain, remainder taken from reference TRBV5-1 and TRBJ2-7, is KAGVTQTPRYLIKTRGQQVTLSCSPISGHRSVSWYQQTPGQGLQFLFEYFSETQRNKGNFPGRFSGRQFSNSRSEMNVSTLELGDSALYLCASSFAASYEQYFGPGTRLTVT.

The gene calls are TRBV12-3 or TRBV12-4 and TRBJ2-2; the match to TRBD2 covers 8 bases. The V and J ends lost 5 bases and 5 bases, in that order; junction bases with no gene match: 7. The CDR3 is 15 residues long. CDR3 sequence (DNA): TGTGCCAGCAGTCGGGGGGGCGGGAGTACCGGGGAGCTGTTTTTT. Its translation is CASSRGGGSTGELFF.

This clonotype was seen a handful of times. The chain joins TRBV12-3 or TRBV12-4 to TRBJ2-1; D tentatively reads TRBD1 or TRBD2 (5 bases each). This CDR3 is built from 15 residues. Between the trimmed V and J ends, which lost 3 bases and 2 bases, there was a span of 11 bases. The chain's CDR3 is CASSFLGDPYNEQFF. CDR3 nucleotide sequence: TGTGCCAGCAGTTTTCTAGGGGACCCCTACAATGAGCAGTTCTTC.

J is TRBJ2-2 and V is TRBV7-9, with 8 positions matching TRBD2. Germline V gene sequence: CDR1 SEHNR, CDR2 FQNEAQ (reference sequence). J gave up 6 bases and V 4 bases, and 4 bases lay outside the gene matches. The CDR3 covers 14 residues. CDR3 DNA sequence: TGTGCCAGCAGCTCCGGGAGGGGGTCCGGGGAGCTGTTTTTT. Amino acids: CASSSGRGSGELFF.

The chain employs TRBV4-2 and TRBJ2-5; tentatively, D is TRBD1 (6 bases). V was trimmed by 2 bases and J by 2 bases, leaving 15 bases between them. This CDR3 is built from 16 residues. Germline V CDR1 and CDR2: LGHNA, YNFKEQ. CDR3 bases: TGTGCCAGCAGCCAAAGTTGGACAGCCGGACAAGAGACCCAGTACTTC. Protein: CASSQSWTAGQETQYF.

The table lists this clonotype with a few counts. V gene TRBV5-5 combines with J gene TRBJ2-3; 7 bases agree with TRBD1. This CDR3 is built from 15 residues. V gave up 2 bases and J gave up 0 bases; unmatched junction bases: 3. The germline V gene encodes CDR1 SGHKS and CDR2 YYEKEE (reference sequence). The CDR3 region is CASSFGTVSTDTQYF. DNA for the CDR3: TGTGCCAGCAGCTTCGGGACAGTAAGCACAGATACGCAGTATTTT.

This clonotype has a handful of counts. The V gene is TRBV7-2, the J gene TRBJ2-7, with unresolved D. V was pared by 5 bases and J by 2 bases, with 16 bases between. The CDR3 has 15 residues. The germline gives CDR1 SGHTA, CDR2 FQGNSA. The CDR3 loop is CASSPRWLSPYEQYF. DNA for the CDR3: TGTGCCAGCAGCCCCCGCTGGCTCAGCCCCTACGAGCAGTACTTC.

V gene TRBV14 combines with J gene TRBJ2-1, with 8 bases identical to TRBD2. Germline values: CDR1 SGHDN, CDR2 FVKESK. The V gene end was trimmed by 4 bases and the J gene end by 2 bases; junction bases not matched to a gene: 1. This CDR3 has 14 residues. CDR3 in amino acids: CASSRRGAYNEQFF. The CDR3 DNA reads as TGTGCCAGCAGCCGGCGGGGGGCCTACAATGAGCAGTTCTTC.

This clonotype was seen many times. The J gene is TRBJ2-7, the V gene TRBV19; tentative D call: TRBD1 (6 bases). The CDR3 totals 15 residues. The germline gives CDR1 LNHDA, CDR2 SQIVND (reference sequence). V dropped 3 bases and J dropped 1 base, with 13 bases sitting between them. The CDR3 loop reads CASSMAGVGSYEQYF. Here the CDR3 DNA reads TGTGCCAGTAGTATGGCAGGGGTAGGGTCCTACGAGCAGTACTTC.

The table lists this clonotype with many counts. The chain recombines TRBV10-3 with TRBJ2-1; 14 bases map to TRBD2. The CDR3 has 20 amino acids. The ends lost 4 bases at V and 0 bases at J; junction bases unmatched: 11. CDR1 is ENHRY, CDR2 SYGVKD, per germline. CDR3: CAISGGLAGVPSGSYNEQFF. CDR3 DNA: TGTGCCATCAGTGGGGGACTAGCGGGAGTCCCGTCGGGCTCCTACAATGAGCAGTTCTTC.

In its sample, this clonotype was seen a few times. The V call is TRBV9, the J call TRBJ1-5; maybe TRBD1 (5 bases). The germline CDR1 and CDR2 sequences are SGDLS and YYNGEE. V was pared by 3 bases and J by 3 bases, with 13 bases between. CDR3 length: 15 amino acids. This CDR3 is CASSGGDGYNQPQHF. The CDR3 nucleotides read TGTGCCAGCAGCGGAGGGGACGGATACAATCAGCCCCAGCATTTT.